Below are 22 T cell receptor beta chains sequenced from a single sample in a study of blood T cells in healthy people across ages. For the second PCR, which ran for about 6 to 11 cycles, a sample-barcoded 5' primer and a J-beta primer mix were used. TCRdb reprocessed the 5' RACE reads via MiXCR and lists one record per CDR3 protein. The sample carries around 1.5 million distinct CDR3 sequences, roughly a third recorded once. The sequenced sample was blood. Receptor source: a woman in her thirties in good health.

V and J are TRBV29-1 and TRBJ1-4; TRBD1 aligns across 9 bases. The CDR3 extends over 13 amino acids. Germline-derived CDR1 and CDR2 are SQVTM and ANQGSEA. V was clipped by 7 bases and J by 3 bases; unmatched bases: 3. CDR3 loop: CSGQGESNEKLFF. In nucleotides, the CDR3 is TGCAGCGGACAGGGGGAATCTAATGAAAAACTGTTTTTT.

A few counts support this clonotype. The chain joins TRBV20-1 to TRBJ1-2, with 7 bases fitting TRBD1. The germline V gene has CDR1 DFQATT and CDR2 SNEGSKA (reference sequence). The CDR3 length is 17 residues. V shed 0 bases and J 7 bases; nucleotides not matched to a gene: 17. The CDR3 here is CSARDGTAPLITGGYTF. The CDR3 DNA is TGCAGTGCTAGAGATGGGACAGCCCCTTTAATAACGGGTGGCTACACCTTC.

V usage is TRBV5-1 and J usage is TRBJ2-1; 8 nucleotides align to TRBD2. The CDR3 sequence is 16 residues long. J was trimmed by 4 bases and V by 0 bases; bases with no gene match: 6. Germline V lookup: CDR1 SGHRS, CDR2 YFSETQ. The CDR3 DNA follows: TGCGCCAGCAGCTTGGAAAGCGGGAGCCGTTACAATGAGCAGTTCTTC. This encodes CASSLESGSRYNEQFF.

This clonotype appeared many times. CDR3 amino acids: CASSLADRYNEQFF. CDR3 DNA: TGTGCCAGCAGCTTAGCTGACAGATACAATGAGCAGTTCTTC. The chain joins TRBV7-2 to TRBJ2-1, with D tentatively TRBD1 (5 bases). The CDR3 is made up of 14 amino acids. The V end lost 0 bases, the J end lost 4 bases, and 7 bases lay between the germline ends. CDR1 is SGHTA and CDR2 is FQGNSA in the germline V gene.

The chain uses TRBV11-2 and TRBJ2-3; D uncertain. There are 17 residues in the CDR3. The germline V gene has CDR1 SGHAT and CDR2 FQNNGV. Trimming removed 5 bases at V and 0 bases at J, with 18 bases between. CDR3 DNA: TGTGCCAGCAGCCAAACGGGCGCAGTTACTAGCACAGATACGCAGTATTTT. Amino acids: CASSQTGAVTSTDTQYF.

This chain uses TRBV6-2 or TRBV6-3 with TRBJ2-1, with 8 bases aligning to TRBD2. V gave up 4 bases and J gave up 5 bases; unmatched junction bases: 7. The length of the CDR3 is 15 residues. Germline CDR1 is MNHEY and CDR2 is SVGEGT. For the CDR3, the DNA is TGTGCCAGCAGTTCGGGACTAGTTTGGGACAATGAGCAGTTCTTC. It encodes CASSSGLVWDNEQFF.

In this sample, this clonotype turned up once. The chain has TRBV5-6 and TRBJ2-1, with D possibly being TRBD2 (6 bases). V was cut by 5 bases and J by 6 bases, with 18 bases left in between. The CDR3 covers 15 residues. Germline V CDR1 and CDR2: SGHDT, YYEEEE. CDR3 sequence: CASSTLAPYCNEQFF. The CDR3 DNA follows: TGTGCCAGCAGTACCCTAGCGCCCTATTGCAATGAGCAGTTCTTC.

This chain uses TRBV6-5 with TRBJ2-1, with 9 bases fitting TRBD1. There are 14 residues in the CDR3. The V and J ends lost 5 bases and 8 bases, in that order; junction bases with no gene match: 7. In germline, CDR1 is MNHEY, CDR2 SVGAGI. In DNA, the CDR3 is TGTGCCAGCAGTACGGGACAGGGTCCGCATGAGCAGTTCTTC. Translation gives CASSTGQGPHEQFF.

The chain couples TRBV4-1 to TRBJ2-7; the match to TRBD1 covers 9 bases. The CDR3 spans 15 residues. V lost 6 bases to trimming and J lost 4 bases; unmatched junction nucleotides: 10. CDR1 and CDR2 (germline): MGHRA, YSYEKL. CDR3 sequence (DNA): TGCGCCAGCAGACCTCAACAGGGGGCGGGATACGAGCAGTACTTC. This translates into CASRPQQGAGYEQYF.

This clonotype has only a few counts. In DNA form, the CDR3 reads TGCGCCAGCGGCACGGGGGGCAATGCCTACAATGAGCAGTTCTTC. This gives the protein CASGTGGNAYNEQFF. The V call is TRBV5-1, the J call TRBJ2-1; D perhaps matches TRBD2 (7 bases). Germline values: CDR1 SGHRS, CDR2 YFSETQ. This CDR3 region has 15 residues. Trimming left V 7 bases short and J 2 bases short, with 16 bases between.

A note on this clonotype: The junction departs from germline at one end; a sequencing error may be responsible. The chain joins TRBV7-3 to TRBJ2-1; D gene ambiguous. The CDR3 covers 15 residues. Germline CDR1 SGHTA, CDR2 FQGTGA. The CDR3 sequence: CASSPAAATYNEQLF. CDR3 coding DNA: TGTGCCAGCAGCCCCGCTGCGGCCACCTACAATGAGCAGCTCTTC.

For this clonotype: Given a much more abundant clone one base away, this may be a read error. The V call is TRBV7-9, the J call TRBJ1-2; D gene uncertain. The CDR3 consists of 12 residues. From germline, CDR1 is SEHNR and CDR2 FQNEAQ (reference sequence). DNA of the CDR3: TGTGCCAGCAGCTTGGCCCCCTATGACTACACCTTC. It encodes CASSLAPYDYTF.

The chain employs TRBV15 and TRBJ1-1, with D unclear. The CDR3 is 14 residues long. Between the trimmed V and J ends, which lost 0 bases and 3 bases, there was a span of 8 bases. Per the germline V gene, CDR1 is LNHNV and CDR2 is YYDKDF (reference sequence). CDR3 in amino acids: CATSRDAGHTEAFF. As DNA, the CDR3 is TGTGCCACCAGCAGAGATGCGGGTCACACTGAAGCTTTCTTT.

This clonotype occurred many times. The gene calls are TRBV29-1 and TRBJ2-6; the D is unclear. Looked up from germline, CDR1 is SQVTM and CDR2 is ANQGSEA. V was cut by 2 bases and J by 4 bases, with 9 bases left in between. This CDR3 region has 14 residues. DNA for the CDR3: TGCAGCGTTGAATCCGGGTCCGGGGCCAACGTCCTGACTTTC. This translates into CSVESGSGANVLTF.

This clonotype was recorded a few times. The chain recombines TRBV4-1 with TRBJ1-2; perhaps TRBD1 as D (6 bases). V lost 2 bases and J 5 bases, leaving 15 bases between the germline ends. CDR1 and CDR2 (germline): MGHRA, YSYEKL. The CDR3 sequence is 15 residues long. CDR3 region: CASSQIGTRKYGYTF. CDR3 in DNA: TGCGCCAGCAGCCAAATCGGGACACGGAAGTATGGCTACACCTTC.

The CDR3 sequence is CASRRTGGKNEQFF. CDR3 coding DNA: TGTGCCAGCAGACGGACAGGGGGCAAGAATGAGCAGTTCTTC. The rearrangement uses TRBV28 and TRBJ2-1, with 11 bases lining up with TRBD1. The CDR3 loop spans 14 amino acids. V shed 6 bases, J shed 7 bases, and the junction held 5 bases outside the gene matches. From germline, CDR1 is MDHEN and CDR2 SYDVKM.

This clonotype was seen a handful of times. The V call is TRBV7-6, the J call TRBJ2-1; D is undetermined. The CDR3 extends over 14 amino acids. V was clipped by 4 bases and J by 0 bases, with 7 bases between them. CDR1 is SGHVS, CDR2 FNYEAQ, per germline. Here the CDR3 DNA reads TGTGCCAGCAGCTCGGGTTTCTCCTACAATGAGCAGTTCTTC. Its protein product is CASSSGFSYNEQFF.

Details on this clonotype: This may stem from a read error, because a much larger clone lies one nucleotide away. CDR3 sequence (DNA): TGCAGCGTTGGAATTGGCGGGAGTGGTGGGAATGAGCAGTTCTTC. Translation: CSVGIGGSGGNEQFF. V is TRBV29-1 and J is TRBJ2-1, with TRBD2 identical over 7 bases. The V gene end was trimmed by 4 bases and the J gene end by 7 bases; junction bases not matched to a gene: 13. CDR1 and CDR2 from the germline V gene are SQVTM and ANQGSEA. The CDR3 extends over 15 amino acids.

The chain uses TRBV4-1 and TRBJ2-3; a weak D match, TRBD1 (7 bases). The CDR3 contains 16 residues. CDR1 and CDR2 from the germline V gene are MGHRA and YSYEKL. V lost 0 bases and J 4 bases, leaving 14 bases between the germline ends. The CDR3 protein is CASSQDPQGDSDTQYF. The CDR3 nucleotides are TGCGCCAGCAGCCAAGATCCGCAGGGGGACTCAGATACGCAGTATTTT.

J is TRBJ2-3 and V is TRBV2; D tentatively fits TRBD1 or TRBD2 (5 bases each). Per the germline V gene, CDR1 is SNHLY and CDR2 is FYNNEI. The CDR3 sequence is 15 residues long. Trimming shortened V by 10 bases and J by 0 bases, and 17 bases separated the two germline ends. In nucleotides, the CDR3 is TGTGCCACCGCCGGGGCGTTAGTTAGCACAGATACGCAGTATTTT. Amino acids: CATAGALVSTDTQYF.

The J gene is TRBJ2-7, the V gene TRBV9; the D gene is possibly TRBD2 (6 bases). V was shortened by 2 bases and J by 4 bases, with 16 bases between the two germline ends. CDR3 size: 15 residues. CDR1 is SGDLS and CDR2 is YYNGEE in the germline V gene. In DNA, the CDR3 is TGTGCCAGCAGCGTTGCCGGGAGTAAGGTTTACGAGCAGTACTTC. It yields the protein CASSVAGSKVYEQYF. Looking up the rest from reference TRBV9 and TRBJ2-7 gives the full variable domain: DSGVTQTPKHLITATGQRVTLRCSPRSGDLSVYWYQQSLDQGLQFLIQYYNGEERAKGNILERFSAQQFPDLHSELNLSSLELGDSALYFCASSVAGSKVYEQYFGPGTRLTVT.

This clonotype appeared a few times. The chain is built from TRBV7-2 and TRBJ1-2, with TRBD1 as a possible D gene (5 bases). This CDR3 is 14 amino acids long. V was clipped by 5 bases and J by 4 bases, with 14 bases between them. CDR1 is SGHTA, CDR2 FQGNSA, per germline. The DNA for the CDR3 is TGTGCCAGCAGCCCTGGGGCACCGATCTATGGCTACACCTTC. Amino acids: CASSPGAPIYGYTF. Complete variable domain (other parts from reference TRBV7-2 and TRBJ1-2): GAGVSQSPSNKVTEKGKDVELRCDPISGHTALYWYRQSLGQGLEFLIYFQGNSAPDKSGLPSDRFSAERTGGSVSTLTIQRTQQEDSAVYLCASSPGAPIYGYTFGSGTRLTVV.